The text below deals with one T cell receptor (beta chain). This sample is drawn from a study of blood T cell repertoires in COVID-19. The overall study: Some COVID-19 samples were acute and others convalescent; all came from the United States, Italy and Spain.

Original processing methods: How many nucleated cells were present was estimated from reference gene primer amplification. The method was immunoSEQ multiplex PCR; TCRdb's version includes in-frame clones alone and lacks a portion of them. That table furnishes V, J and clone size, whereas the DNA furnished D and trimming. The sample records approximately 24,000 clones, around 87% being singletons. The sequence was obtained from a man aged 50 or older with active COVID-19. The sample was peripheral blood.

As DNA, the CDR3 is TGCGCCAGCAGCCTCACCGGGACAGCTTTTGCAACTAATGAAAAACTGTTTTTT. It encodes CASSLTGTAFATNEKLFF. J is TRBJ1-4 and V is TRBV4-3; 7 bases are shared with TRBD1. The V and J ends lost 4 bases and 0 bases, in that order; junction bases with no gene match: 11. This CDR3 is 18 amino acids long. The germline V gene encodes CDR1 LGHNA and CDR2 YSLEER.